The T cell receptor beta chain described here comes from a study of T cell responses to AZD1222 COVID-19 vaccine (dated by TCRdb to the early 2020s). Turning to the overall study: AZD1222 recipients with second doses at about 4 weeks or about 12 weeks were pooled, because spike-specific TCR depth and breadth did not differ between schedules. TCR sequencing was performed for about 250 trial participants, of whom some 200 were given two doses of AZD1222 and around 25 were given two doses of MenACWY control vaccine. Trial participants were enrolled into age subgroups of 18-55, 56-69 and 70-plus years, which contained 148, 28 and 57 TCR-sequenced participants, respectively. What the research found in general, with its limitations: Reportedly, close to half of the unique spike-specific TCRs recognized epitopes lying outside the regions that are mutated in the B.1.351 and B.1.1.7 variants. A significant rise in spike-specific TCR breadth and depth was observed after two AZD1222 doses relative to day 0 and relative to MenACWY recipients. Conclusions about previously exposed vaccinees were limited because only 5 or 6 AZD1222 recipients were SARS-CoV-2 seropositive at baseline. Because no samples from the day 14 peak response were available, repertoires could be characterized only after the peak T cell response. Participants were mostly white British, with more females than males. The authors suggested clonal diversity may have been underestimated. The 56-69-year group was small, and its depth increase did not reach significance, likely because of low power. The vaccine-associated CD4 TCRs covered the entire spike protein, and the dominant responses fell in regions 160-218 and 743-854.

As concerns this clone: The target of this receptor is not known. There are no base qualities to consult, and no much larger clone falls within one base.

The sample's time point label, decoded: baseline before first vaccination. The vaccinee samples were drawn from two UK trials, COV001 and COV002, one of which was a single-blind randomized controlled phase 2/3 trial testing AZD1222 (ChAdOx1 nCoV-19) in healthy adults. For TCRbeta chain sequencing, PBMC samples were collected from trial participants at day 0 and at day 28 after the second dose. The CDR3 regions of human TCRbeta chains were analyzed by immunosequencing. The authors' analysis ran thus. TCRs in the repertoires were compared against a reference library of SARS-CoV-2-specific TCRs that had been generated with the MIRA antigen-specificity platform. Breadth meant the fraction of unique TCRs that were SARS-CoV-2-associated, whereas depth meant the fraction of total T cells that were SARS-CoV-2-associated. Each spike-specific TCR was assigned to its reactive spike region and to a CD4 or CD8 class using the MIRA data. Log10-transformed breadth and depth values were compared by one-way ANOVA with Sidak's multiple comparisons tests. TCRdb obtained this table from immuneACCESS and retained in-frame rearrangements with V and J assigned. These tables miss some clones; where compared with another copy, unresolved V genes account for less than half of the shortfall, and the remainder is unexplained. V, J and clone size are taken as reported in that table, and D and trimming were inferred from the DNA itself. The sample data list over 130,000 clones, and 93% of these were observed just once. The ten largest clones add up to approximately 5.4% of the sample.

The sequencing here drew on peripheral blood, taken on day 0 of AZD1222 vaccination. The sequence was collected from an adult in good health.

DNA sequence: TGCGCCAGCAGCCAAGAATGGCGGGGGGGCCGAGCAGATACGCAGTATTTT. It specifies CASSQEWRGGRADTQYF. The V gene is TRBV4-3 and the J gene is TRBJ2-3; 9 of the junction bases match TRBD2. In the germline V gene, CDR1 corresponds to LGHNA and CDR2 to YSLEER. Trimming removed 0 bases from V and 4 bases from J; the gene matches leave 8 bases unexplained. The CDR3 measures 17 amino acids from cysteine to phenylalanine. Only the CDR3 portion is preserved as DNA: 51 bases, with reading frame beginning at the first base.